Shown below are 28 T cell receptor beta chains from a single sample sequenced in a study of OX40 agonist ivuxolimab in advanced cancers. TCRdb keeps only in-frame clones here, not all; method: immunoSEQ multiplex PCR. The sample consists of around 25,000 clones, approximately 80% of them appearing once. Sequenced material: CD4+ or CD8+ T cells sorted from blood, taken in a trial of the OX40 agonist ivuxolimab. These receptors were taken from an adult with an advanced solid tumor such as melanoma, head and neck, liver or kidney cancer.

This chain links TRBV25-1 with TRBJ1-2; tentatively, D is TRBD1 (5 bases). Germline CDR1 reads MGHDK; CDR2 reads SYGVNS. V lost 1 base, J lost 7 bases, and 10 bases lay in between. The CDR3 sequence is 13 residues long. This CDR3 reads CASSEFQGGGYTF. CDR3 coding DNA: TGTGCCAGCAGTGAATTTCAGGGAGGTGGCTACACCTTC.

The count of this clone is one. The genes are TRBV4-2 and TRBJ2-1; 7 nucleotides agree with TRBD2. Germline CDR1 is LGHNA and CDR2 is YNFKEQ. J gave up 8 bases and V 0 bases, and 10 bases lay outside the gene matches. This CDR3 spans 16 amino acids. The CDR3 spells CASSQDLGLRGDEQFF. CDR3 nucleotides: TGTGCCAGCAGCCAAGATTTGGGACTAAGGGGCGATGAGCAGTTCTTC.

This chain links TRBV2 with TRBJ1-4; 7 bases map to TRBD1. CDR1 is SNHLY, CDR2 FYNNEI, per germline. The CDR3 is 15 residues long. Trimming cost V 6 bases and J 0 bases; bases outside gene matches: 4. The DNA for the CDR3 is TGTGCCAGCAGGACTGGGACAGCAACTAATGAAAAACTGTTTTTT. It specifies CASRTGTATNEKLFF.

The chain carries TRBV19 and TRBJ2-7; 7 bases line up with TRBD2. V dropped 3 bases and J dropped 2; count of bases not matched to a gene: 4. The germline V gene has CDR1 LNHDA and CDR2 SQIVND (reference sequence). The CDR3 is 14 amino acids. Here the CDR3 DNA reads TGTGCCAGTAGTATGGGAGGGAATGCCTACGAGCAGTACTTC. It translates to CASSMGGNAYEQYF.

The rearrangement links TRBV28 to TRBJ2-1, with 10 nucleotides matching TRBD2. J lost 8 bases, V lost 3 bases, and 4 bases had no gene match. The CDR3 consists of 14 residues. In germline, CDR1 is MDHEN, CDR2 SYDVKM. The CDR3 loop is CASSLASGSDEQFF. The CDR3 DNA follows: TGTGCCAGCAGTTTGGCTAGCGGGAGTGATGAGCAGTTCTTC.

This chain connects TRBV18 to TRBJ2-1; 7 bases line up with TRBD2. CDR3 length: 15 residues. Trimming took 6 bases from V and 5 from J; bases not matched to a gene: 10. The germline gives CDR1 KGHSH, CDR2 LQKENI. Written as DNA, the CDR3 is TGTGCCAGCTCGCAGGCGGGACTATATAACAATGAGCAGTTCTTC. Translating gives CASSQAGLYNNEQFF.

This clone was seen a handful of times. The gene calls are TRBV19 and TRBJ2-2; the match to TRBD2 covers 7 bases. CDR1 LNHDA and CDR2 SQIVND come from the germline V gene (reference sequence). There are 17 residues in the CDR3. The J segment lost 0 bases and the V segment lost 0 bases, leaving 4 bases of the junction unmatched. CDR3 sequence: CASSIEAGVANTGELFF. In nucleotides, the CDR3 is TGTGCCAGTAGTATAGAGGCGGGGGTTGCGAACACCGGGGAGCTGTTTTTT.

The chain uses TRBV4-1 and TRBJ2-7; 9 bases map to TRBD1. The CDR3 has 15 amino acids. Unmatched junction bases numbered 5, after V lost 3 bases and J lost 2 bases. Germline V gene sequence: CDR1 MGHRA, CDR2 YSYEKL. As DNA, the CDR3 is TGCGCCAGCAGCCAGGACAGGGGACCGACCTACGAGCAGTACTTC. This encodes CASSQDRGPTYEQYF.

This clone rates as medium-sized (0.01 to 0.1%). V is TRBV5-1 and J is TRBJ2-7; 8 bases are a match to TRBD1. The CDR3 loop spans 15 amino acids. V lost 2 bases and J lost 5; bases outside the gene matches: 9. Germline loops: CDR1 SGHRS, CDR2 YFSETQ. The CDR3 protein is CASSLSRTGRDEQYF. CDR3 DNA: TGCGCCAGCAGCTTATCAAGGACAGGGCGGGACGAGCAGTACTTC.

The chain recombines TRBV5-6 with TRBJ2-2; no clear D. The germline V gene encodes CDR1 SGHDT and CDR2 YYEEEE. V was pared by 1 base and J by 7 bases, with 11 bases between. The CDR3 is 14 amino acids. The CDR3 DNA follows: TGTGCCAGCAGCTTGAGCATCCTTCACGGGGAGCTGTTTTTT. It encodes CASSLSILHGELFF. The variable domain in full, completed from reference TRBV5-6 and TRBJ2-2, reads DAGVTQSPTHLIKTRGQQVTLRCSPKSGHDTVSWYQQALGQGPQFIFQYYEEEERQRGNFPDRFSGHQFPNYSSELNVNALLLGDSALYLCASSLSILHGELFFGEGSRLTVL.

The chain combines TRBV7-9 with TRBJ2-1; unclear D gene. The length of the CDR3 is 14 residues. Trimming removed 1 base at V and 7 bases at J, with 11 bases between. CDR1 and CDR2 (germline): SEHNR, FQNEAQ (reference sequence). The CDR3 here is CASSLGSMGNEQFF. The DNA for the CDR3 is TGTGCCAGCAGCTTAGGTTCGATGGGAAATGAGCAGTTCTTC.

The chain joins TRBV5-1 to TRBJ2-2, with 8 bases that match TRBD2. Germline CDR1 SGHRS, CDR2 YFSETQ. V shed 4 bases, J shed 4 bases, and the junction held 12 bases outside the gene matches. This CDR3 region has 17 residues. CDR3 sequence (DNA): TGCGCCAGCAGCCCCGGCCCGGGGGGGCGGGGCACCGGGGAGCTGTTTTTT. Residues: CASSPGPGGRGTGELFF.

The chain carries TRBV7-9 and TRBJ2-5, with TRBD2 matching 9 bases. The CDR3 totals 17 residues. After removal of 4 bases from V and 0 bases from J, the junction contained 9 bases not matched to a gene. CDR1 and CDR2 from the germline V gene are SEHNR and FQNEAQ (reference sequence). Written as DNA, the CDR3 is TGTGCCAGCAGCTACCCAAGGGCTAGCGGGAACCAAGAGACCCAGTACTTC. Translation gives CASSYPRASGNQETQYF.

The rearrangement joins TRBV30 to TRBJ2-7; D is possibly TRBD1 (5 bases). This CDR3 contains 12 residues. Trimming removed 3 bases from V and 3 bases from J, with 9 bases in between. From germline, CDR1 is GTSNPN and CDR2 SVGIG (reference sequence). The CDR3 protein is CAWSPGNYEQYF. The CDR3 DNA follows: TGTGCCTGGAGCCCAGGGAACTACGAGCAGTACTTC.

This clone was seen a few times. The chain joins TRBV27 to TRBJ1-6, with D possibly matching TRBD1 (5 bases). The CDR3 spans 18 residues. V dropped 3 bases and J dropped 0 bases, with 15 bases sitting between them. CDR1 and CDR2 (germline): MNHEY, SMNVEV (reference sequence). Here the CDR3 reads CASSLQGQAISYNSPLHF. The CDR3 DNA is TGTGCCAGCAGTTTGCAGGGCCAGGCGATCTCCTATAATTCACCCCTCCACTTT.

The V and J genes are TRBV19 and TRBJ2-2; TRBD2 aligns across 8 bases. This CDR3 region has 13 residues. From germline, CDR1 is LNHDA and CDR2 SQIVND (reference sequence). V shed 3 bases, J shed 7 bases, and the junction held 1 base outside the gene matches. The DNA of the CDR3 is TGTGCCAGTAGTATGGGGACTAGCGGGGAGCTGTTTTTT. Residues: CASSMGTSGELFF.

This clone was recorded only once. The chain recombines TRBV12-5 with TRBJ1-2; D not resolved. The CDR3 totals 16 residues. Trimming took off 5 bases at V and 8 bases at J, with 24 bases between the two ends. Per germline, CDR1 LGHNT and CDR2 FRNRAP. In DNA, the CDR3 is TGTGCTAGTGGTGATGGCTCGGGAGGGAACCGGTACGGCTACACCTTC. As protein: CASGDGSGGNRYGYTF.

This sequence joins TRBV2 and TRBJ1-5; D may be TRBD1 (5 bases). V lost 4 bases to trimming and J lost 4 bases, with 5 bases between them. The CDR3 runs 12 residues. The V gene's germline CDR1 is SNHLY and CDR2 FYNNEI. CDR3 DNA sequence: TGTGCCAGCAGTGCAGGGAATCAGCCCCAGCATTTT. Translated: CASSAGNQPQHF.

This chain joins TRBV9 and TRBJ1-3, with no clear D. This CDR3 is built from 14 residues. V was trimmed by 4 bases and J by 3 bases, leaving 11 bases between them. Germline values: CDR1 SGDLS, CDR2 YYNGEE. In DNA, the CDR3 is TGTGCCAGCAGCTTAGACGGTGGTGGAAACACCATATATTTT. It translates to CASSLDGGGNTIYF.

The chain carries TRBV28 and TRBJ1-1; 7 nucleotides align to TRBD1. There are 16 residues in the CDR3. Trimming at V came to 3 bases and at J to 5 bases, leaving 12 bases not matched to a gene. CDR1 is MDHEN, CDR2 SYDVKM, per germline. The CDR3 protein is CASSFGDRAAGTEAFF. The CDR3 nucleotides read TGTGCCAGCAGTTTTGGGGACAGAGCGGCGGGGACTGAAGCTTTCTTT.

Comments on this clone: The junction differs from germline at one of its ends, possibly a read error. The J gene is TRBJ2-3, the V gene TRBV6-5; D is uncertain. CDR1 MNHEY and CDR2 SVGAGI come from the germline V gene. The CDR3 sequence is 14 residues long. DNA for the CDR3: TGTGCCAGCAGATACTATGGGGGCACAGATACGCAGTATTTT. This encodes CASRYYGGTDTQYF.

The chain couples TRBV13 to TRBJ1-4; D is uncertain. The CDR3 covers 14 residues. Germline V lookup: CDR1 PRHDT, CDR2 FYEKMQ (reference sequence). Trimming stripped 0 bases from V and 9 bases from J, with 11 bases between. The CDR3 region has the DNA TGTGCCAGCAGCTTAGGGTCGGGAGCTAAAAAACTGTTTTTT. Its protein product is CASSLGSGAKKLFF.

This chain joins TRBV9 and TRBJ1-1; a possible D gene is TRBD1 (5 bases). The V end lost 2 bases, the J end lost 6 bases, and 11 bases lay between the germline ends. There are 13 residues in the CDR3. Per the germline V gene, CDR1 is SGDLS and CDR2 is YYNGEE. CDR3 bases: TGTGCCAGCAGCGTTGGGGGATCCCCTGAAGCTTTCTTT. Translating it yields CASSVGGSPEAFF. The variable domain in full, completed from reference TRBV9 and TRBJ1-1, reads DSGVTQTPKHLITATGQRVTLRCSPRSGDLSVYWYQQSLDQGLQFLIQYYNGEERAKGNILERFSAQQFPDLHSELNLSSLELGDSALYFCASSVGGSPEAFFGQGTRLTVV.

The chain has TRBV19 and TRBJ2-1; D ambiguous. V was shortened by 6 bases and J by 4 bases, with 10 bases between the two germline ends. There are 13 residues in the CDR3. CDR1 is LNHDA and CDR2 is SQIVND in the germline V gene (reference sequence). The CDR3 is CASSLMGYNEQFF. In DNA, the CDR3 is TGTGCCAGTAGCCTAATGGGGTACAATGAGCAGTTCTTC.

J is TRBJ2-2 and V is TRBV7-1; D is unresolved. TRBV7-1 is marked as an open reading frame, function uncertain. This CDR3 is 13 amino acids long. Trimming removed 11 bases from V and 4 bases from J, with 14 bases in between. The CDR3 nucleotides read TGTGCCTACGGACCGGACGGCACCGGGGAGCTGTTTTTT. It codes for CAYGPDGTGELFF.

The chain employs TRBV6-5 and TRBJ1-1; the D is unclear. V was pared by 8 bases and J by 1 base, with 11 bases between. This CDR3 is 13 amino acids long. In germline, CDR1 is MNHEY, CDR2 SVGAGI. The DNA of the CDR3 is TGTGCCAGCCATCAATTCGAGAACACTGAAGCTTTCTTT. It is translated as CASHQFENTEAFF.

This clone was picked up one time. The DNA of the CDR3 is TGCGCCAGCAGCTGGGACCTCCTCTGGGCAGATACGCAGTATTTT. It encodes CASSWDLLWADTQYF. The chain links TRBV5-1 to TRBJ2-3; D could derive from TRBD1 or TRBD2 (5 bases each). Trimming pared 3 bases from V and 4 bases from J, leaving 15 bases between. The CDR3 covers 15 residues. Germline V lookup: CDR1 SGHRS, CDR2 YFSETQ.

The chain uses TRBV6-6 and TRBJ2-2; D gene ambiguous. Germline assignment: CDR1 MNHNY and CDR2 SVGAGI (reference sequence). The CDR3 runs to 14 residues. The V and J ends lost 6 bases and 0 bases respectively, with 8 bases between them. CDR3 region: CASSLGPNTGELFF. The DNA for the CDR3 is TGTGCCAGCAGCTTGGGCCCGAACACCGGGGAGCTGTTTTTT.